This TCR beta chain comes out of a study of patients and donors after allogeneic stem cell transplantation. In TCRdb, the RT-PCR reads were re-called with MiXCR into one record per CDR3 protein. There are around 23,000 distinct CDR3 sequences in the sample; around 29% occur only once, and under 55% lies in the top ten. From germline, CDR1 is SNHLY and CDR2 FYNNEI. With V trimmed by 5 bases and J by 8 bases, 7 bases remained unmatched. The CDR3 consists of 13 residues. A few counts support this clonotype. Input material: blood, either unsorted or a sorted T cell fraction (not recorded which). The TCR sequence derives from a human donor who was either an allogeneic HSCT recipient or a stem cell or donor lymphocyte infusion donor (not recorded which). It is not recorded whose cells these are; they may come from a transplant donor. The rearrangement uses TRBV2 and TRBJ2-3, with 7 bases lining up with TRBD1. The CDR3: CASSHYRGLTQYF. The DNA for the CDR3 is TGTGCCAGCAGTCACTACAGGGGTCTTACGCAGTATTTT.